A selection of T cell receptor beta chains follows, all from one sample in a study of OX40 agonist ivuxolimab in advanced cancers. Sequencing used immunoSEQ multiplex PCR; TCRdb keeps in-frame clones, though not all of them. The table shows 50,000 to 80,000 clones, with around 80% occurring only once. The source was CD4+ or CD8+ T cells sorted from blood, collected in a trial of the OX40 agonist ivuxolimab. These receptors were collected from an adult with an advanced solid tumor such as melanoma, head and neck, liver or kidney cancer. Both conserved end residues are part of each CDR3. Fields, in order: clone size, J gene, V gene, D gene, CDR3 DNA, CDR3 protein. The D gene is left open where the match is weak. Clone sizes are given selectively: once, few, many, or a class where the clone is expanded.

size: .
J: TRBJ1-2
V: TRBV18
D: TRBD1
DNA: TGTGCCAGCCACATGACAGGGCCCTATGGCTACACCTTC
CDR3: CASHMTGPYGYTF

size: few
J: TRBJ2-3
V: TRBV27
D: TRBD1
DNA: TGTGCCAGCAGTTCGCCCGGACAGGGAGTATTCCGTACGCAGTATTTT
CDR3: CASSSPGQGVFRTQYF

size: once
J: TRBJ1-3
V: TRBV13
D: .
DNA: TGTGCCAGCAGCTTAGACGGAAACACCATATATTTT
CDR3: CASSLDGNTIYF

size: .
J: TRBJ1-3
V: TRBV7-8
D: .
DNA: TGTGCCAGCAGCTTAGACCACCACTCCGGAAACACCATATATTTT
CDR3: CASSLDHHSGNTIYF

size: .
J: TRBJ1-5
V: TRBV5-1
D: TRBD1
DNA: TGCGCCAGCAGCCCAACAGGGGACCTCAATCAGCCCCAGCATTTT
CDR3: CASSPTGDLNQPQHF

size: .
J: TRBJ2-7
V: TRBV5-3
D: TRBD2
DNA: TGTGCCAGAAGCTTGAGCCTAGCGGGAGTGCTACACGAGCAGTACTTC
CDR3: CARSLSLAGVLHEQYF

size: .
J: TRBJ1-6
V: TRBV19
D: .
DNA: TGTGCCAGTGGGACCGGGGGTTTAGGATCACCCCTCCACTTT
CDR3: CASGTGGLGSPLHF

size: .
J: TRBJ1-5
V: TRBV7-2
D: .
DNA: TGTGCCAGCAGCTCCCGTGTTCTGGGGGTAGGGCTTCAGCCCCAGCATTTT
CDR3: CASSSRVLGVGLQPQHF

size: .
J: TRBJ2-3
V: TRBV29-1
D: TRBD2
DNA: TGCAGCGTCTCAGCGGGAAGGGTCACAGATACGCAGTATTTT
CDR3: CSVSAGRVTDTQYF

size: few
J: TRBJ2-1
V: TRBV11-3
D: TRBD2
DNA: TGTGCCAGCAGCCTTTATTTTACGGGGGGAACATGGGGTGAGCAGTTCTTC
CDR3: CASSLYFTGGTWGEQFF

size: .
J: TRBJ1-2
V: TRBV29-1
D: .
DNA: TGCAGCGTTGACAGGGCCTATGGCTACACCTTC
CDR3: CSVDRAYGYTF

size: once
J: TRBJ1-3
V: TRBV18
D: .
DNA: TGTGCCAGCTCACCACTGAGTAAGGGGCAAGGAAACACCATATATTTT
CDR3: CASSPLSKGQGNTIYF

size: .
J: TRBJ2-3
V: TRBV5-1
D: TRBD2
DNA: TGCGCCAGCGCTTGGGTTAGCGGGGGGAGTTTAGATACGCAGTATTTT
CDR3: CASAWVSGGSLDTQYF

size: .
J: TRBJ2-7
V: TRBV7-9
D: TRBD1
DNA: TGTGCCAGCAGCTTCGGGACAGCATCCTACGAGCAGTACTTC
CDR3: CASSFGTASYEQYF

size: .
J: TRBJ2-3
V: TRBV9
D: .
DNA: TGTGCCAGCAGCAGGACGGCCCGTATAGCTACAGATACGCAGTATTTT
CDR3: CASSRTARIATDTQYF

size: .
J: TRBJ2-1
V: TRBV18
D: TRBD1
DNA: TGTGCCAGCTCCTCGGGGGACAGGGCGTTCTACAATGAGCAGTTCTTC
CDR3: CASSSGDRAFYNEQFF